The clone carrying this T cell receptor beta chain was observed at least ten times. The CDR3 extends over 15 amino acids. Looked up from germline, CDR1 is SGHKS and CDR2 is YYEKEE (reference sequence). V lost 0 bases, J lost 6 bases, and 7 bases stayed unmatched. This sample is drawn from a study of T cells in Graves' hyperthyroidism and ophthalmopathy. RNA transcripts gave rise to amplified TCR beta CDR3 regions. When the TCR CDR3 underwent first-round RT-PCR, the HTBI primer set was used. MiXCR, applied by TCRdb to the multiplex PCR reads, yields one record per CDR3 protein. Of about 330,000 distinct CDR3 sequences in the sample, approximately 13% were seen once. Uncontrolled infection, other autoimmune disease, pregnancy or lactation barred patients from enrollment.

The TCR comes from a woman aged 40 to 49 with Graves' ophthalmopathy. The sample consisted of blood. The rearrangement joins TRBV5-5 to TRBJ1-1, with 8 positions matching TRBD1. CDR3 region: CASSLAGQDRAEAFF. CDR3 nucleotides: TGTGCCAGCAGCTTGGCCGGGCAGGACAGGGCTGAAGCTTTCTTT.